This T cell receptor (beta chain) was obtained from a study of cytomegalovirus exposure and HLA in healthy donors. The study, taken as a whole, reports: A later analysis reportedly found that, within productive TCRs, an Asian-associated ancestry cluster had fewer N-insertions than the mean observed across the roughly 630 donors. In a later analysis, TCR association rates varied by HLA locus: DRB1 most, HLA-C fewest.

13 Jbeta primers and 60 Vbeta primers were used for the PCR. Authors' methods: An analysis that came later counted 80 million or so unique TCR beta chains, 9 million to 12 million shared. Generated by immunoSEQ multiplex PCR, the TCRdb table keeps only in-frame clones and is missing some. The DNA gave D and trimming, while V, J and clone size come from that table. Of hundreds of thousands of clones in the sample, around 65% were seen once. This CDR3 spans 14 amino acids. Germline V gene data show CDR1 as SEHNR and CDR2 as FQNEAQ (reference sequence). V dropped 7 bases and J dropped 5; count of bases not matched to a gene: 8. Healthy bone marrow donors made up the donor group. Comments on this clone: Its target is unknown.

The chain employs TRBV7-9 and TRBJ2-7; 10 bases map to TRBD1. This clonotype was sampled from a female donor in good health and CMV-seronegative. Sequencing was done on a sample of PBMCs. CDR3 nucleotide sequence: TGTGCCAGCATAAAGGGGACAGGGGTAAACGAGCAGTACTTC. Protein sequence: CASIKGTGVNEQYF.